Listed here is a single TCR beta chain. The entry originates in a study of blood T cell repertoires in COVID-19. Background on the study: The United States, Italy and Spain provided the acute and convalescent COVID-19 samples.

CDR1 is WNHNN and CDR2 is SYGVQD in the germline V gene (reference sequence). This CDR3 is 16 amino acids long. V lost 4 bases, J lost 4 bases, and 11 bases stayed unmatched. In the authors' workflow: Reference gene primer amplification yielded estimated nucleated cell counts. Repertoires were generated with immunoSEQ multiplex PCR, while TCRdb's copy carries only in-frame clones and drops some. That table furnishes V, J and clone size, whereas the DNA furnished D and trimming. The sample lists approximately 200,000 clones; more than 75% were seen once. The J gene is TRBJ2-3, the V gene TRBV10-1; TRBD1 matches 7 bases. The sequence derives from a man in his forties or fifties with acute or convalescent COVID-19. What was sequenced was peripheral blood. DNA of the CDR3: TGCGCCAGCAGTGGACAGGGAATCTCGGGGTCAGATACGCAGTATTTT. Amino acids: CASSGQGISGSDTQYF.